One sample yielded the 21 T cell receptor beta chains listed below, sequenced in a study of T cell responses to AZD1222 COVID-19 vaccine. The assay was immunoSEQ multiplex PCR, and TCRdb's table has in-frame clones only and misses some. This table holds about 160,000 clones, around 93% found once. Sequenced material: peripheral blood, taken on day 0 of AZD1222 vaccination. These receptors came from an adult in good health.

The chain is built from TRBV18 and TRBJ2-7, with D possibly being TRBD1 or TRBD2 (5 bases each). Germline CDR1 and CDR2: KGHSH and LQKENI. V was shortened by 2 bases and J by 2 bases, with 16 bases between the two germline ends. The CDR3 is 16 amino acids. The CDR3 nucleotides are TGTGCCAGCTCACCATACTCGGGACCCCTGCCCTACGAGCAGTACTTC. Amino acids: CASSPYSGPLPYEQYF.

The chain joins TRBV7-8 to TRBJ1-4; 7 bases match TRBD1. The J segment lost 3 bases and the V segment lost 4 bases, leaving 11 bases of the junction unmatched. Looked up from germline, CDR1 is SGHVS and CDR2 is FQNEAQ. The CDR3 is 17 amino acids. CDR3 sequence: CASSSKGGDRANEKLFF. In DNA form, the CDR3 reads TGTGCCAGCAGCTCAAAGGGGGGGGACAGAGCTAATGAAAAACTGTTTTTT.

The chain uses TRBV10-1 and TRBJ2-3; the match to TRBD2 covers 12 bases. Germline V gene data show CDR1 as WNHNN and CDR2 as SYGVQD (reference sequence). V was pared by 2 bases and J by 6 bases, with 6 bases of the junction left unmatched. This CDR3 region has 16 residues. As DNA, the CDR3 is TGCGCCAGCAGTGAGCAGACTAGCGGGAGTGTGGATACGCAGTATTTT. Translated: CASSEQTSGSVDTQYF.

J is TRBJ2-3 and V is TRBV29-1, with TRBD2 matching over 9 bases. Trimming cost V 7 bases and J 2 bases; bases outside gene matches: 13. The germline gives CDR1 SQVTM, CDR2 ANQGSEA. The CDR3 sequence is 16 residues long. As DNA, the CDR3 is TGCAGCGCGGCGGGAGGGCCAAGCCAAGACACAGATACGCAGTATTTT. It yields the protein CSAAGGPSQDTDTQYF.

The chain carries TRBV2 and TRBJ2-1, with D perhaps TRBD2 (6 bases). From germline, CDR1 is SNHLY and CDR2 FYNNEI. The V and J ends lost 10 bases and 7 bases respectively, with 23 bases between them. The length of the CDR3 is 15 residues. The CDR3 region is CATPGVASSSNEQFF. The CDR3 nucleotides are TGTGCCACCCCGGGGGTAGCTTCCTCCTCAAATGAGCAGTTCTTC.

The CDR3 loop reads CASTVDRTSSSYTF. The CDR3 DNA follows: TGTGCCAGCACGGTGGACAGGACATCGAGTAGCTACACCTTC. The chain links TRBV9 to TRBJ1-2; 7 positions agree with TRBD1. Germline V gives CDR1 SGDLS, CDR2 YYNGEE. V lost 6 bases and J lost 9; bases outside the gene matches: 14. The CDR3 consists of 14 residues.

DNA of the CDR3: TGTGCCAGTAGTCTTCCGCAGGGTCCAACTAATGAAAAACTGTTTTTT. Residues: CASSLPQGPTNEKLFF. The rearrangement links TRBV19 to TRBJ1-4; D may be TRBD1 (5 bases). The CDR3 has 16 amino acids. Trimming took 5 bases from V and 0 from J, leaving 13 bases between them. The germline gives CDR1 LNHDA, CDR2 SQIVND (reference sequence).

The chain recombines TRBV30 with TRBJ1-1, with D hard to call. Trimming cost V 1 base and J 8 bases, with 17 bases left between them. This CDR3 region has 14 residues. CDR1 and CDR2 (germline): GTSNPN, SVGIG (reference sequence). The CDR3 coding sequence is TGTGCCTGGAGTGCGGCTCGGCAGGAGGCCGAAGCTTTCTTT. Protein product: CAWSAARQEAEAFF.

The chain has TRBV19 and TRBJ1-5; the D gene is possibly TRBD1 (6 bases). The V end was cut by 4 bases, the J end by 4 bases, with 11 bases between. In germline, CDR1 is LNHDA, CDR2 SQIVND (reference sequence). The CDR3 sequence is 14 residues long. The CDR3 sequence is CASSTWQGNQPQHF. The CDR3 nucleotides are TGTGCCAGTAGTACCTGGCAGGGGAATCAGCCCCAGCATTTT. Filled out from reference TRBV19 and TRBJ1-5, the complete variable domain reads DGGITQSPKYLFRKEGQNVTLSCEQNLNHDAMYWYRQDPGQGLRLIYYSQIVNDFQKGDIAEGYSVSREKKESFPLTVTSAQKNPTAFYLCASSTWQGNQPQHFGDGTRLSIL.

This chain uses TRBV27 with TRBJ2-1, with TRBD2 matching 7 bases. The CDR3 covers 15 residues. The V and J ends lost 3 bases and 7 bases, in that order; junction bases with no gene match: 9. Germline CDR1 and CDR2: MNHEY and SMNVEV (reference sequence). In DNA, the CDR3 is TGTGCCAGCAGTTTGTTGAGGGAGGGCCAAAATGAGCAGTTCTTC. It translates to CASSLLREGQNEQFF.

The chain carries TRBV7-3 and TRBJ1-2, with D possibly TRBD1 on 5 matching bases. The germline V gene has CDR1 SGHTA and CDR2 FQGTGA. The CDR3 is 14 residues long. With 4 bases removed from V and 8 bases from J, the gap between germline ends came to 17 bases. The CDR3 DNA reads TGTGCCAGCAGCTCTCAACCCGAGGGACCCGGCTACACCTTC. It yields the protein CASSSQPEGPGYTF.

V gene TRBV2 combines with J gene TRBJ2-7; unclear D gene. The CDR3 totals 11 residues. CDR1 and CDR2 (germline): SNHLY, FYNNEI. The V and J ends lost 2 bases and 5 bases respectively, with 4 bases between them. The CDR3 region is CASSEFHEQYF. The CDR3 DNA sequence: TGTGCCAGCAGTGAATTCCACGAGCAGTACTTC.

The chain recombines TRBV20-1 with TRBJ2-7, with D unclear. Trimming removed 3 bases from V and 0 bases from J, with 15 bases in between. Germline CDR1 is DFQATT and CDR2 is SNEGSKA (reference sequence). CDR3 length: 15 amino acids. The CDR3 nucleotides read TGCAGTGCTAGTGGTTGGCTTTCCGGCTCCTACGAGCAGTACTTC. It is translated as CSASGWLSGSYEQYF.

This clone was observed a handful of times. This chain joins TRBV28 and TRBJ1-5; D unclear. Germline V gene sequence: CDR1 MDHEN, CDR2 SYDVKM. The V and J ends lost 10 bases and 9 bases respectively, with 16 bases between them. The CDR3 sequence is 12 residues long. CDR3 nucleotides: TGTGCCACCGCAACATGGCCCTCGCCCCAGCATTTT. Encoded protein: CATATWPSPQHF.

The rearrangement joins TRBV25-1 to TRBJ1-4; D perhaps matches TRBD1 (5 bases). The germline V gene encodes CDR1 MGHDK and CDR2 SYGVNS. V gave up 3 bases and J gave up 6 bases, with 14 bases separating them. This CDR3 spans 15 amino acids. DNA of the CDR3: TGTGCCAGCAGTGATACCCAGGGAGTCTATGAAAAACTGTTTTTT. It encodes CASSDTQGVYEKLFF.

This sequence joins TRBV6-1 and TRBJ2-1; TRBD2 aligns across 7 bases. The germline CDR1 and CDR2 sequences are MNHNS and SASEGT. CDR3 length equals 16 residues. V lost 4 bases and J lost 4; bases outside the gene matches: 10. The CDR3 DNA is TGTGCCAGCAGTGGGGGGGGTAGCGGGCGATACAATGAGCAGTTCTTC. This gives the protein CASSGGGSGRYNEQFF.

The chain recombines TRBV5-1 with TRBJ1-6, with TRBD1 matching 7 bases. CDR3 length: 15 amino acids. V trimming: 4 bases; J trimming: 7 bases; junction bases outside the gene matches: 8. The germline V gene has CDR1 SGHRS and CDR2 YFSETQ. CDR3 bases: TGCGCCAGCAGCGACCCGGGACAGAGGAATTCACCCCTCCACTTT. This sequence encodes CASSDPGQRNSPLHF. The whole variable domain, filled in from reference TRBV5-1 and TRBJ1-6, reads KAGVTQTPRYLIKTRGQQVTLSCSPISGHRSVSWYQQTPGQGLQFLFEYFSETQRNKGNFPGRFSGRQFSNSRSEMNVSTLELGDSALYLCASSDPGQRNSPLHFGNGTRLTVT.

V gene TRBV4-3 combines with J gene TRBJ2-5; the D is unclear. This CDR3 has 15 residues. The V gene lost 0 bases and the J gene lost 3 bases, with 11 bases spanning the gap. CDR1 LGHNA and CDR2 YSLEER come from the germline V gene. CDR3 DNA: TGCGCCAGCAGCCAAGATATTACGGCTGAAGAGACCCAGTACTTC. Translated, it gives CASSQDITAEETQYF.

The gene calls are TRBV14 and TRBJ1-4; 7 nucleotides match TRBD1. The V gene's germline CDR1 is SGHDN and CDR2 FVKESK. This CDR3 is built from 16 residues. J lost 5 bases, V lost 2 bases, and 8 bases had no gene match. The DNA of the CDR3 is TGTGCCAGCAGCCAACATACGGGACAGAGGAATGAAAAACTGTTTTTT. Translated, it gives CASSQHTGQRNEKLFF.

This sequence joins TRBV27 and TRBJ2-1, with TRBD2 identical over 7 bases. CDR3 length: 13 amino acids. Trimming removed 6 bases from V and 9 bases from J; junction bases left unmatched: 8. CDR1 MNHEY and CDR2 SMNVEV come from the germline V gene (reference sequence). For the CDR3, the DNA is TGTGCCAGCAGCCTGACTAGCATGGTTGAGCAGTTCTTC. This encodes CASSLTSMVEQFF.

Remarks on this clone: Different DNA sequences within this sample yield the same CDR3. The V and J genes are TRBV30 and TRBJ1-1, with unresolved D. This CDR3 contains 13 residues. V lost 0 bases, J lost 1 base, and 6 bases lay in between. In germline, CDR1 is GTSNPN, CDR2 SVGIG (reference sequence). The CDR3 nucleotides read TGTGCCTGGAGTGTACGTGGGAACACTGAAGCTTTCTTT. Residues: CAWSVRGNTEAFF.